The T cell receptor beta chain described here comes from a study of OX40 agonist ivuxolimab in advanced cancers. Profiled with immunoSEQ multiplex PCR; TCRdb holds only in-frame clones, not every one. The sample includes 65,000 to 90,000 clones, 91% seen only once; the top ten take roughly 8.9%. Trimming pared 2 bases from V and 4 bases from J, leaving 9 bases between. Germline V gene data show CDR1 as GTSNPN and CDR2 as SVGIG (reference sequence). This CDR3 is built from 12 residues. The source material was CD4+ or CD8+ T cells sorted from blood, sampled in a trial of the OX40 agonist ivuxolimab. The rearrangement uses TRBV30 and TRBJ2-7, with D unclear. This clonotype originated in an adult with an advanced solid tumor such as melanoma, head and neck, liver or kidney cancer. The CDR3: CAWSPLGYEQYF. In DNA, the CDR3 is TGTGCCTGGAGTCCCTTGGGTTACGAGCAGTACTTC.